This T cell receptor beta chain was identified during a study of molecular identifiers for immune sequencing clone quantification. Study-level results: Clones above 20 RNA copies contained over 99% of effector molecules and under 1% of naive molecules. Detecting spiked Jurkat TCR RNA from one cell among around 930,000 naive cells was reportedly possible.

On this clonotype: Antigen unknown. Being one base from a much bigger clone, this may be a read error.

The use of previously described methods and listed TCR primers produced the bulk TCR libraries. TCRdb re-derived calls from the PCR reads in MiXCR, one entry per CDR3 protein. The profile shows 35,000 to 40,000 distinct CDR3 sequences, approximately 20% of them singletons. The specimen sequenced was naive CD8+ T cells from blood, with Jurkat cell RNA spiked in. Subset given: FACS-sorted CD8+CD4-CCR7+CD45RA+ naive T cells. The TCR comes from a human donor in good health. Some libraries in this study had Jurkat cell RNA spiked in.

The CDR3 nucleotides are TGCGCCAGCAGCCGCGATTCAACTAATGAAAGACTGTTTTTT. Its protein product is CASSRDSTNERLFF. This rearrangement joins TRBV4-3 to TRBJ1-4; D remains unclear. The CDR3 is 14 amino acids. In germline, CDR1 is LGHNA, CDR2 YSLEER.